This TCR beta chain was captured by sequencing in a study of T cell changes during pregnancy in multiple sclerosis. TCRdb's copy holds only in-frame clones and misses some; the assay was immunoSEQ multiplex PCR. This sample has some 50,000 clones, with under 95% found just once. The CDR3 is made up of 15 amino acids. V lost 4 bases to trimming and J lost 1 base; unmatched junction nucleotides: 3. The germline V gene encodes CDR1 SNHLY and CDR2 FYNNEI. Here the sequenced sample was CD4+ T cells from peripheral blood mononuclear cells, taken in the second trimester of pregnancy. The chain combines TRBV2 with TRBJ2-2, with 7 bases identical to TRBD1. This TCR was recovered from a female donor with multiple sclerosis, enrolled in a pregnancy study. This chain's CDR3 is CASSVRQGNTGELFF. For the CDR3, the DNA is TGTGCCAGCAGTGTCAGACAGGGGAACACCGGGGAGCTGTTTTTT. The full variable domain, completed using reference TRBV2 and TRBJ2-2, is EPEVTQTPSHQVTQMGQEVILRCVPISNHLYFYWYRQILGQKVEFLVSFYNNEISEKSEIFDDQFSVERPDGSNFTLKIRSTKLEDSAMYFCASSVRQGNTGELFFGEGSRLTVL.